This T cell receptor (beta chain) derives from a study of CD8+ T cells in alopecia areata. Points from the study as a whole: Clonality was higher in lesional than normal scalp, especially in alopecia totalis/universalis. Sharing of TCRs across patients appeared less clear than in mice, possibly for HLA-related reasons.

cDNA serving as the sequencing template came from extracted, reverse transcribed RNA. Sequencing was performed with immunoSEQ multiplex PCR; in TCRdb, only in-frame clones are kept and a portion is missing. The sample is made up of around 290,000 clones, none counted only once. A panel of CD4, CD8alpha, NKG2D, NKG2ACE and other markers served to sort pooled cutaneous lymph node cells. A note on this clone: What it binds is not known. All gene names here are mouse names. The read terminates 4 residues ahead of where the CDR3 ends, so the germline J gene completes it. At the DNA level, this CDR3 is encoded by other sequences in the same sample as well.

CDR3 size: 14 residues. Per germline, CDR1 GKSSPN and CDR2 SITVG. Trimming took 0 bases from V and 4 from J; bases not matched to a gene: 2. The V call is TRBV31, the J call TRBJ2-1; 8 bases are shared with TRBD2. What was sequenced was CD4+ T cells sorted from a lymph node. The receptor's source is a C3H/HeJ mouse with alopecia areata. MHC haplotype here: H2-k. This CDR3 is CAWSLLGGYAEQFF. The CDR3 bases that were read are TGTGCCTGGAGTCTTCTGGGGGGATATGCT.